A single sample gave rise to the 27 T cell receptor beta chains below, sequenced in a study of OX40 agonist ivuxolimab in advanced cancers. Method: immunoSEQ multiplex PCR; TCRdb's copy keeps in-frame clones and lacks some. Seen here are around 43,000 clones, around 86% observed once, and the top ten hold approximately 13%. The starting material was CD4+ or CD8+ T cells sorted from blood, obtained in a trial of the OX40 agonist ivuxolimab. All receptors come from an adult with an advanced solid tumor such as melanoma, head and neck, liver or kidney cancer.

The J gene is TRBJ2-7, the V gene TRBV7-2, with 8 bases that match TRBD1. CDR1 and CDR2 from the germline V gene are SGHTA and FQGNSA. The CDR3 consists of 13 residues. J lost 0 bases, V lost 5 bases, and 0 bases had no gene match. The CDR3 DNA sequence: TGTGCCAGCAGCGGACAGGGCTCCTACGAGCAGTACTTC. Translated: CASSGQGSYEQYF.

The chain carries TRBV7-9 and TRBJ1-2, with 11 positions matching TRBD1. The CDR3 contains 15 residues. V trimming: 5 bases; J trimming: 3 bases; junction bases outside the gene matches: 5. Germline V gives CDR1 SEHNR, CDR2 FQNEAQ (reference sequence). The CDR3 region is CASSHGQGAYYGYTF. For the CDR3, the DNA is TGTGCCAGCAGCCACGGACAGGGGGCGTACTATGGCTACACCTTC.

The DNA of the CDR3 is TGTGCCAGCGCGAGCGGGAGGAGTTCCTACGAGCAGTACTTC. Translating gives CASASGRSSYEQYF. The chain uses TRBV6-5 and TRBJ2-7; 9 nucleotides match TRBD2. The CDR3 has 14 residues. V trimming: 8 bases; J trimming: 1 base; junction bases outside the gene matches: 6. The germline V gene has CDR1 MNHEY and CDR2 SVGAGI.

CDR3 region: CASSLVGTEEETQYF. The DNA of the CDR3 is TGTGCCAGCAGCTTAGTCGGGACAGAGGAGGAGACCCAGTACTTC. This chain uses TRBV7-9 with TRBJ2-5; 7 bases line up with TRBD1. V shed 1 base, J shed 5 bases, and the junction held 7 bases outside the gene matches. CDR1 and CDR2 (germline): SEHNR, FQNEAQ (reference sequence). The CDR3 has 15 residues.

CDR3 bases: TGCAGCGTTGAAGGAATGTTAAAGTCTAGCACAGATACGCAGTATTTT. Its protein product is CSVEGMLKSSTDTQYF. The chain recombines TRBV29-1 with TRBJ2-3; the D is unclear. CDR3 size: 16 residues. CDR1 and CDR2 from the germline V gene are SQVTM and ANQGSEA. The V gene lost 1 base and the J gene lost 0 bases, with 14 bases spanning the gap.

The gene calls are TRBV9 and TRBJ1-2; D gene uncertain. Trimming removed 4 bases from V and 4 bases from J, with 20 bases in between. Germline lookup yields CDR1 SGDLS and CDR2 YYNGEE. This CDR3 has 16 amino acids. CDR3 bases: TGTGCCAGCAGCCCCGACGGGTCGCAGACACCCTATGGCTACACCTTC. Amino acid sequence: CASSPDGSQTPYGYTF.

The chain couples TRBV7-9 to TRBJ2-5; weak D call: TRBD1 (6 bases). Trimming removed 5 bases at V and 4 bases at J, with 11 bases between. CDR3 length equals 13 residues. Germline CDR1 reads SEHNR; CDR2 reads FQNEAQ (reference sequence). CDR3 DNA: TGTGCCAGCAGCATGTCGACAGGAGAGACCCAGTACTTC. Protein sequence: CASSMSTGETQYF.

The V gene is TRBV7-9, the J gene TRBJ2-7; D is uncertain. Germline CDR1 and CDR2: SEHNR and FQNEAQ (reference sequence). The CDR3 loop spans 13 amino acids. Trimming shortened V by 3 bases and J by 2 bases, and 8 bases separated the two germline ends. The CDR3 protein is CASSFSSTYEQYF. The CDR3 DNA reads TGTGCCAGCAGCTTTTCGAGTACCTACGAGCAGTACTTC.

This chain uses TRBV28 with TRBJ1-2; weak D call: TRBD1 (5 bases). Germline V lookup: CDR1 MDHEN, CDR2 SYDVKM. The CDR3 length is 17 residues. Trimming shortened V by 1 base and J by 8 bases, and 23 bases separated the two germline ends. The CDR3 nucleotides read TGTGCCAGCAGTTTATATGGAATTGAGGGCGCAGGGAGAGGCTACACCTTC. Amino acid sequence: CASSLYGIEGAGRGYTF.

The chain recombines TRBV27 with TRBJ2-7, with a weak D call TRBD1 (6 bases). This CDR3 region has 14 residues. CDR1 MNHEY and CDR2 SMNVEV come from the germline V gene (reference sequence). The V end lost 2 bases, the J end lost 1 base, and 9 bases lay between the germline ends. The DNA for the CDR3 is TGTGCCAGCAGTTTAACGGACAGATCCTACGAGCAGTACTTC. Amino acid sequence: CASSLTDRSYEQYF.

J is TRBJ1-2 and V is TRBV13; unclear D gene. In germline, CDR1 is PRHDT, CDR2 FYEKMQ (reference sequence). This CDR3 contains 12 residues. The V end was cut by 5 bases, the J end by 4 bases, with 8 bases between. CDR3: CASSTHSYGYTF. CDR3 coding DNA: TGTGCCAGCAGCACCCACAGCTATGGCTACACCTTC.

The genes are TRBV7-2 and TRBJ2-7; D might be TRBD2 (5 bases). This CDR3 contains 15 residues. V shed 1 base and J shed 1 base, with 11 bases lying between them. CDR1 SGHTA and CDR2 FQGNSA come from the germline V gene. DNA for the CDR3: TGTGCCAGCAGCTTAGTTGCAGAGGGTTCCTACGAGCAGTACTTC. Translation: CASSLVAEGSYEQYF. The variable domain in full, completed from reference TRBV7-2 and TRBJ2-7, reads GAGVSQSPSNKVTEKGKDVELRCDPISGHTALYWYRQSLGQGLEFLIYFQGNSAPDKSGLPSDRFSAERTGGSVSTLTIQRTQQEDSAVYLCASSLVAEGSYEQYFGPGTRLTVT.

J is TRBJ2-5 and V is TRBV6-6, with a weak D call TRBD1 (5 bases). The CDR3 has 14 amino acids. Germline-derived CDR1 and CDR2 are MNHNY and SVGAGI (reference sequence). Trimming cost V 0 bases and J 2 bases, with 7 bases left between them. The DNA for the CDR3 is TGTGCCAGCAGTTACTCAGGGGAACAAGAGACCCAGTACTTC. Translation gives CASSYSGEQETQYF.

V and J are TRBV5-5 and TRBJ1-1; maybe TRBD1 (6 bases). Trimming took 4 bases from V and 6 from J, leaving 19 bases between them. There are 15 residues in the CDR3. Looked up from germline, CDR1 is SGHKS and CDR2 is YYEKEE (reference sequence). The CDR3 is CASSPGVGGMAEAFF. The CDR3 DNA reads as TGTGCCAGCAGCCCCGGGGTAGGGGGGATGGCTGAAGCTTTCTTT.

The chain is built from TRBV2 and TRBJ1-2, with a weak D call TRBD1 (5 bases). CDR1 is SNHLY, CDR2 FYNNEI, per germline. CDR3 length: 16 residues. V was shortened by 3 bases and J by 3 bases, with 17 bases between the two germline ends. CDR3 loop: CASSDLDSPGDYGYTF. CDR3 nucleotides: TGTGCCAGCAGTGATCTCGACAGCCCAGGCGACTATGGCTACACCTTC.

V is TRBV5-1 and J is TRBJ1-3; no firm D call. The ends were cut back, 1 base at V and 0 bases at J, with 8 bases in the middle. Germline CDR1 reads SGHRS; CDR2 reads YFSETQ. The length of the CDR3 is 15 residues. The CDR3 loop is CASSLNHYSGNTIYF. DNA for the CDR3: TGCGCCAGCAGCTTGAATCACTACTCTGGAAACACCATATATTTT.

The chain has TRBV4-3 and TRBJ2-7, with D maybe TRBD2 (5 bases). V lost 0 bases and J 0 bases, leaving 9 bases between the germline ends. Germline V gene data show CDR1 as LGHNA and CDR2 as YSLEER. CDR3 length: 15 residues. The CDR3 spells CASSQDPGGSYEQYF. CDR3 DNA sequence: TGCGCCAGCAGCCAAGACCCCGGAGGCTCCTACGAGCAGTACTTC.

This clone was counted only a few times. The V and J genes are TRBV28 and TRBJ2-7; D is perhaps TRBD2 (6 bases). Germline V gene sequence: CDR1 MDHEN, CDR2 SYDVKM. V was pared by 8 bases and J by 6 bases, with 20 bases between. CDR3 length equals 14 residues. The CDR3 DNA sequence: TGTGCCAGCGGGGGGATCCGTTCATTGGGCGAGCAGTACTTC. Its translation: CASGGIRSLGEQYF.

This clone was detected once. V is TRBV2 and J is TRBJ2-3, with 7 bases lining up with TRBD2. CDR3 length: 16 amino acids. V lost 3 bases and J lost 6; bases outside the gene matches: 12. Per germline, CDR1 SNHLY and CDR2 FYNNEI. CDR3 amino acids: CASSESPAGFGDTQYF. For the CDR3, the DNA is TGTGCCAGCAGTGAGAGCCCAGCGGGGTTCGGGGATACGCAGTATTTT. The whole variable domain, remainder taken from reference TRBV2 and TRBJ2-3, is EPEVTQTPSHQVTQMGQEVILRCVPISNHLYFYWYRQILGQKVEFLVSFYNNEISEKSEIFDDQFSVERPDGSNFTLKIRSTKLEDSAMYFCASSESPAGFGDTQYFGPGTRLTVL.

CDR3 nucleotide sequence: TGTGCCAGCAGTTGGGAGCCACGGATAGCCAAAAACATTCAGTACTTC. This encodes CASSWEPRIAKNIQYF. The chain carries TRBV6-6 and TRBJ2-4; TRBD2 might be the D (5 bases). Trimming took off 4 bases at V and 0 bases at J, with 13 bases between the two ends. The CDR3 is 16 amino acids. The germline V gene has CDR1 MNHNY and CDR2 SVGAGI (reference sequence).

V is TRBV5-6 and J is TRBJ2-7, with D perhaps assigned TRBD1 or TRBD2 (5 bases each). The ends were cut back, 3 bases at V and 2 bases at J, with 12 bases in the middle. CDR1 is SGHDT and CDR2 is YYEEEE in the germline V gene. This CDR3 contains 14 residues. The CDR3 here is CASSSGPLTYEQYF. The CDR3 nucleotides are TGTGCCAGCAGCTCGGGACCGTTAACCTACGAGCAGTACTTC.

This chain uses TRBV27 with TRBJ1-5; D perhaps matches TRBD1 (6 bases). There are 17 residues in the CDR3. The germline CDR1 and CDR2 sequences are MNHEY and SMNVEV (reference sequence). Trimming took 8 bases from V and 6 from J, leaving 26 bases between them. The CDR3 coding sequence is TGTGCCAGCCGATCCCCGTATTTAGCAGGGGCGCCTCAGCCCCAGCATTTT. Encoded protein: CASRSPYLAGAPQPQHF.

The V gene is TRBV20-1, the J gene TRBJ1-1; D is unresolved. The CDR3 length is 11 residues. V lost 5 bases, J lost 5 bases, and 9 bases lay in between. Germline V gene sequence: CDR1 DFQATT, CDR2 SNEGSKA (reference sequence). CDR3 sequence (DNA): TGCAGTGCTCGTCGAGTTACTGAAGCTTTCTTT. Encoded protein: CSARRVTEAFF.

V is TRBV6-5 and J is TRBJ1-1; tentative D call: TRBD1 (6 bases). Trimming took off 4 bases at V and 1 base at J, with 13 bases between the two ends. The CDR3 loop spans 15 amino acids. CDR1 MNHEY and CDR2 SVGAGI come from the germline V gene. The CDR3 spells CASSSPGQGNTEAFF. The DNA for the CDR3 is TGTGCCAGCAGTTCACCGGGACAAGGGAACACTGAAGCTTTCTTT.

The V call is TRBV5-6, the J call TRBJ2-7, with unresolved D. Germline assignment: CDR1 SGHDT and CDR2 YYEEEE. V shed 0 bases and J shed 0 bases, with 10 bases lying between them. The CDR3 has 15 amino acids. The CDR3 loop reads CASSLVGPDSYEQYF. The DNA for the CDR3 is TGTGCCAGCAGCTTGGTTGGGCCAGACTCCTACGAGCAGTACTTC.

The V gene is TRBV15, the J gene TRBJ1-1; the D is unclear. The V end was cut by 1 base, the J end by 5 bases, with 8 bases between. The CDR3 has 13 residues. CDR1 is LNHNV, CDR2 YYDKDF, per germline (reference sequence). For the CDR3, the DNA is TGTGCCACCAGCAGAGCTGGTGGGACTGAAGCTTTCTTT. Encoded protein: CATSRAGGTEAFF.

V and J are TRBV9 and TRBJ2-1, with D unclear. Germline V lookup: CDR1 SGDLS, CDR2 YYNGEE. The V gene lost 0 bases and the J gene lost 8 bases, with 18 bases spanning the gap. CDR3 length: 16 amino acids. Here the CDR3 reads CASSVAEASRVDEQFF. CDR3 DNA: TGTGCCAGCAGCGTAGCTGAGGCTAGTCGGGTGGATGAGCAGTTCTTC.